The 7 T cell receptor beta chains reported below all come from one sample, sequenced in a study of T cell repertoires in cytomegalovirus infection. TCRdb processed the reads anew with MiXCR; each CDR3 protein has one entry. Among around 740,000 distinct CDR3 sequences listed, under 40% were seen once. The sequenced sample consisted of PBMCs. The source is a human donor in good health (CMV status not recorded). Some clones in this sample may be carry-over from other donors' samples.

V gene TRBV6-4 combines with J gene TRBJ2-3; 9 bases match TRBD2. With 4 bases clipped from V and 2 bases from J, the junction kept 1 base outside the gene matches. This CDR3 region has 14 residues. From germline, CDR1 is MRHNA and CDR2 SNTAGT. CDR3 residues: CASSASGATDTQYF. For the CDR3, the DNA is TGTGCCAGCAGTGCTAGCGGGGCCACAGATACGCAGTATTTT.

This chain links TRBV20-1 with TRBJ2-3; 9 nucleotides align to TRBD2. V lost 5 bases to trimming and J lost 2 bases; unmatched junction nucleotides: 11. The CDR3 loop spans 16 amino acids. Germline values: CDR1 DFQATT, CDR2 SNEGSKA (reference sequence). This CDR3 is CSAHTLAGQTTDTQYF. In DNA form, the CDR3 reads TGCAGTGCTCACACGCTAGCGGGGCAAACCACAGATACGCAGTATTTT.

This clonotype was seen only a few times. The gene calls are TRBV4-2 and TRBJ1-3, with D unclear. Trimming pared 4 bases from V and 3 bases from J, leaving 16 bases between. This CDR3 region has 16 residues. Germline lookup yields CDR1 LGHNA and CDR2 YNFKEQ. The CDR3 DNA follows: TGTGCCAGCAGCCTATTAGTTCCGAAAAGTGGAAACACCATATATTTT. It specifies CASSLLVPKSGNTIYF.

This clonotype was found a few times. The chain employs TRBV6-5 and TRBJ1-1, with a weak D call TRBD1 (6 bases). Germline CDR1 MNHEY, CDR2 SVGAGI. Trimming pared 7 bases from V and 4 bases from J, leaving 16 bases between. The CDR3 length is 14 residues. The DNA for the CDR3 is TGTGCCAGCAAGACAGGTTATGGGTCCACTGAAGCTTTCTTT. This codes for CASKTGYGSTEAFF.

V usage is TRBV28 and J usage is TRBJ1-2; D remains ambiguous. V shed 5 bases and J shed 2 bases, with 9 bases lying between them. Germline values: CDR1 MDHEN, CDR2 SYDVKM. The CDR3 is made up of 13 amino acids. CDR3 sequence reads: CASSARWNYGYTF. CDR3 sequence (DNA): TGTGCCAGCAGTGCGAGATGGAACTATGGCTACACCTTC.

The gene calls are TRBV15 and TRBJ2-5, with TRBD2 matching over 7 bases. Germline V lookup: CDR1 LNHNV, CDR2 YYDKDF (reference sequence). The CDR3 sequence is 17 residues long. The V and J ends lost 0 bases and 4 bases, in that order; junction bases with no gene match: 11. CDR3 bases: TGTGCCACCAGCAGAGAGGAGAAGGGGAGGGGAGGAGAGACCCAGTACTTC. Protein: CATSREEKGRGGETQYF.

The rearrangement links TRBV5-6 to TRBJ1-2; tentatively, D is TRBD1 (6 bases). The germline V and J ends were trimmed by 0 bases and 3 bases, with 12 bases remaining between them. The CDR3 sequence is 15 residues long. Germline assignment: CDR1 SGHDT and CDR2 YYEEEE. This chain's CDR3 is CASSLVQGTDYGYTF. The CDR3 nucleotides are TGTGCCAGCAGCTTGGTACAGGGAACTGACTATGGCTACACCTTC.